The rows below give T cell receptor beta chains drawn from one sample of a study of graft-versus-host responses after intestinal transplantation. Measured with immunoSEQ multiplex PCR; TCRdb has only the in-frame clones, and not every one. The sample lists some 39,000 clones, about 95% occurring once. Their cognate antigens are unknown. The sample consisted of unstimulated CD8+ T cells sorted from spleen or lymph node cells, taken before transplant. These TCRs come from a human donor who was the organ donor for an intestinal transplant. The CDR3 runs from the conserved cysteine through the conserved F or W. Each record gives: CDR3 DNA, CDR3 protein, D gene, V gene, J gene, clone size. D genes are given only for firm matches. A clone size is listed for some rows: how often the clone was seen (once, few, many), or a class if it is expanded.

DNA: TGTGCCAGCAGCGTAGGACTAGCGGGGTGGAGTCAAGAGACCCAGTACTTC; CDR3: CASSVGLAGWSQETQYF; D: TRBD2; V: TRBV9; J: TRBJ2-5; size: .
DNA: TGCGCCAGCAGCTTGAGCGGGGGTTTAAACTATGGCTACACCTTC; CDR3: CASSLSGGLNYGYTF; D: .; V: TRBV5-1; J: TRBJ1-2; size: .
DNA: TGTGCCAGCAGCGTATGGGATAGCGGGGGGTTAGCGCAGTATTTT; CDR3: CASSVWDSGGLAQYF; D: TRBD2; V: TRBV9; J: TRBJ2-3; size: .
DNA: TGTGCCATTCTCATCGGGTCGAACACTGAAGCTTTCTTT; CDR3: CAILIGSNTEAFF; D: .; V: TRBV10-3; J: TRBJ1-1; size: once
DNA: TGTGCCAGCAGCTACGGGGGGGGGTACGAGCAGTACTTC; CDR3: CASSYGGGYEQYF; D: TRBD2; V: TRBV7-2; J: TRBJ2-7; size: .
DNA: TGTGCCAGCTTACTCCCGAAGACGTGGCAGGGCTACACCTTC; CDR3: CASLLPKTWQGYTF; D: .; V: TRBV6-1; J: TRBJ1-2; size: .
DNA: TGTGCCAGTAGTATAGGCCAGACAGGGGCTCCCTCCTACGAGCAGTACTTC; CDR3: CASSIGQTGAPSYEQYF; D: TRBD1; V: TRBV19; J: TRBJ2-7; size: .
DNA: TGTGCCAGCAGCGGGGGGGTGGTCAGGGGGCTCAGGACTGAAGCTTTCTTT; CDR3: CASSGGVVRGLRTEAFF; D: TRBD1; V: TRBV11-3; J: TRBJ1-1; size: .
DNA: TGTGCCTGGACCCCTTCGCAAGCAATCATGAACACTGAAGCTTTCTTT; CDR3: CAWTPSQAIMNTEAFF; D: .; V: TRBV30; J: TRBJ1-1; size: once
DNA: TGTGCCAGTAGTATCCAGGGGATCGTCGACGAGCAGTACTTC; CDR3: CASSIQGIVDEQYF; D: .; V: TRBV19; J: TRBJ2-7; size: .
DNA: TGTGCCAGCACCCCCCTAGGGGGGGGCGTCGATGAGCAGTTCTTC; CDR3: CASTPLGGGVDEQFF; D: .; V: TRBV27; J: TRBJ2-1; size: .
DNA: TGTGCCAGCAGTTTTCCCCGGGACAGCTATAGCAATCAGCCCCAGCATTTT; CDR3: CASSFPRDSYSNQPQHF; D: TRBD1; V: TRBV28; J: TRBJ1-5; size: .
DNA: TGTGCCAGCATAGTACTAGCGGGGGGCCCCAATGAGCAGTTCTTC; CDR3: CASIVLAGGPNEQFF; D: TRBD2; V: TRBV6-5; J: TRBJ2-1; size: .
DNA: TGTGCCTGGAGTGAAACAGTATATGAAAAACTGTTTTTT; CDR3: CAWSETVYEKLFF; D: .; V: TRBV30; J: TRBJ1-4; size: .
DNA: TGTGCCAGCAGTAGCGGACAGGTCTATGGCTACACCTTC; CDR3: CASSSGQVYGYTF; D: TRBD1; V: TRBV6-6; J: TRBJ1-2; size: .
DNA: TGTGCCAGCAGCTTGGACATTCCCGAGAACACCGGGGAGCTGTTTTTT; CDR3: CASSLDIPENTGELFF; D: .; V: TRBV5-6; J: TRBJ2-2; size: .
DNA: TGTGCCAGCAGCTCGGGACAGGGGGCGTACGAGCAGTACTTC; CDR3: CASSSGQGAYEQYF; D: TRBD1; V: TRBV9; J: TRBJ2-7; size: once
DNA: TGTGCCAGCTCACTCCTTGGTCAGGGGGCTTACGAGCAGTACTTC; CDR3: CASSLLGQGAYEQYF; D: TRBD1; V: TRBV18; J: TRBJ2-7; size: .
DNA: TGTGCCAGCAGTTTACTAGCGGCCTACGAGCAGTACTTC; CDR3: CASSLLAAYEQYF; D: TRBD2; V: TRBV27; J: TRBJ2-7; size: .
DNA: TGCGCCAGCAGCTTGGCCAGCGGGGGGGGCCCTACCGATACGCAGTATTTT; CDR3: CASSLASGGGPTDTQYF; D: TRBD2; V: TRBV5-1; J: TRBJ2-3; size: once
DNA: TGTGCCAGCAGCTCCCCCGGCTACGAGCAGTACTTC; CDR3: CASSSPGYEQYF; D: .; V: TRBV5-4; J: TRBJ2-7; size: .
DNA: TGTGCCAGCAGCCAAGATCTACAGGGCCCAACCTACGAGCAGTACTTC; CDR3: CASSQDLQGPTYEQYF; D: .; V: TRBV14; J: TRBJ2-7; size: .
DNA: TGTGCCAGTAGTGACCTGGGACAGGGCCTAACCGGGGAGCTGTTTTTT; CDR3: CASSDLGQGLTGELFF; D: TRBD1; V: TRBV19; J: TRBJ2-2; size: .
DNA: TGTGCCAGCTCCGATTCGACAGGGGTCCACGAGCAGTACTTC; CDR3: CASSDSTGVHEQYF; D: TRBD1; V: TRBV5-4; J: TRBJ2-7; size: .
DNA: TGCAGCGTTGGGGGCAGCTACGAGCAGTACTTC; CDR3: CSVGGSYEQYF; D: .; V: TRBV29-1; J: TRBJ2-7; size: .
DNA: TGTGCCAGCAGTGATCCGGGACAGGGGTTTAATGAGCAGTTCTTC; CDR3: CASSDPGQGFNEQFF; D: TRBD1; V: TRBV27; J: TRBJ2-1; size: .
DNA: TGTGCCAGCAGTTATAGGCCCTCGAGACAGGGCCATGAAAAACTGTTTTTT; CDR3: CASSYRPSRQGHEKLFF; D: TRBD1; V: TRBV28; J: TRBJ1-4; size: .
DNA: TGCGCCAGCAGCCCCGGACAGTTGAGCTATGGCTACACCTTC; CDR3: CASSPGQLSYGYTF; D: .; V: TRBV4-1; J: TRBJ1-2; size: .
DNA: TGTGCCAGCAGTTTATTAGGGGGCGACACTGAAGCTTTCTTT; CDR3: CASSLLGGDTEAFF; D: TRBD1; V: TRBV27; J: TRBJ1-1; size: .
DNA: TGCGCCAGCAGCGCAGGACAGGGCGGGACCTACGAGCAGTACTTC; CDR3: CASSAGQGGTYEQYF; D: TRBD1; V: TRBV5-1; J: TRBJ2-7; size: .
DNA: TGTGCCAGCAGGGGGGACATCGGGGAGCTGTTTTTT; CDR3: CASRGDIGELFF; D: .; V: TRBV7-9; J: TRBJ2-2; size: .
DNA: TGTGCCAGCAGTTACTCGATGACAGGGCCGATGTTTTTT; CDR3: CASSYSMTGPMFF; D: TRBD1; V: TRBV6-5; J: TRBJ2-2; size: .
DNA: TGTGCCAGCAGCCCCCGCCCCTTGGAGCGGGGGGGCCTCGCAGATACGCAGTATTTT; CDR3: CASSPRPLERGGLADTQYF; D: TRBD2; V: TRBV11-2; J: TRBJ2-3; size: .
DNA: TGTGCCAGCAGCTTGGGAGCTTATTACGAGCAGTACTTC; CDR3: CASSLGAYYEQYF; D: .; V: TRBV11-3; J: TRBJ2-7; size: .
DNA: TGCGCCAGCAGCCAAGGGCTGCCCTCCTACGAGCAGTACTTC; CDR3: CASSQGLPSYEQYF; D: .; V: TRBV4-3; J: TRBJ2-7; size: .
DNA: TGCGCCAGCAGCTTGCAGAATATCAACTATGGCTACACCTTC; CDR3: CASSLQNINYGYTF; D: .; V: TRBV5-1; J: TRBJ1-2; size: once
DNA: TGTGCCAGCAGCGTAGTGGGGTGGTGGCAGGTACCGAACTATGGCTACACCTTC; CDR3: CASSVVGWWQVPNYGYTF; D: .; V: TRBV9; J: TRBJ1-2; size: .
DNA: TGTGCCAGCAGCTTAGAGGCCGGGGGGATGAACACTGAAGCTTTCTTT; CDR3: CASSLEAGGMNTEAFF; D: .; V: TRBV11-3; J: TRBJ1-1; size: .
DNA: TGTGCCAGCACCTACACAGGAAACACTGAAGCTTTCTTT; CDR3: CASTYTGNTEAFF; D: .; V: TRBV6-5; J: TRBJ1-1; size: .
DNA: TGTGCCAGCAGCTCGGGAAAGTCTGAAGCTTTCTTT; CDR3: CASSSGKSEAFF; D: .; V: TRBV6-6; J: TRBJ1-1; size: .
DNA: TGTGCCAGCAGTTACTCGATCTCGAAGGGGAGCGATACGCAGTATTTT; CDR3: CASSYSISKGSDTQYF; D: .; V: TRBV6-6; J: TRBJ2-3; size: .
DNA: TGTGCCAGCAGCGTAGGGACTAGCGGAGAAAACATTCAGTACTTC; CDR3: CASSVGTSGENIQYF; D: TRBD2; V: TRBV9; J: TRBJ2-4; size: .
DNA: TGTGCCAGCAGTTACCGGGAAAATCAGCCCCAGCATTTT; CDR3: CASSYRENQPQHF; D: .; V: TRBV6-5; J: TRBJ1-5; size: .
DNA: TGTGCCTGGAGCCCGAGGGAAAGCGGGGGTTTCTACAATGAGCAGTTCTTC; CDR3: CAWSPRESGGFYNEQFF; D: TRBD2; V: TRBV30; J: TRBJ2-1; size: .
DNA: TGTGCCAGCAGTCCCACCGGGACAGGGCTATCTTATAGCAATCAGCCCCAGCATTTT; CDR3: CASSPTGTGLSYSNQPQHF; D: TRBD1; V: TRBV27; J: TRBJ1-5; size: .
DNA: TGCGCCAGCAGCTGGACTAGCGGGGGGTCCCATGAGCAGTTCTTC; CDR3: CASSWTSGGSHEQFF; D: TRBD2; V: TRBV5-1; J: TRBJ2-1; size: .
DNA: TGTGCCAGCAGCTCGGGACCAGATACGCAGTATTTT; CDR3: CASSSGPDTQYF; D: .; V: TRBV7-2; J: TRBJ2-3; size: once
DNA: TGCGCCAGCAGCTTGGATGTCGGGGGGCCTTCCTACGAGCAGTACTTC; CDR3: CASSLDVGGPSYEQYF; D: .; V: TRBV5-1; J: TRBJ2-7; size: .
DNA: TGCAGCGGACGGAACACTGAAGCTTTCTTT; CDR3: CSGRNTEAFF; D: .; V: TRBV29-1; J: TRBJ1-1; size: .
DNA: TGTGCCAGCAGTTTAGTCCCAGCTAAGCAGTACTTC; CDR3: CASSLVPAKQYF; D: .; V: TRBV27; J: TRBJ2-7; size: .
DNA: TGTGCCAGCAGCTTAGTTTCAGGCGAGCAGTACTTC; CDR3: CASSLVSGEQYF; D: .; V: TRBV7-9; J: TRBJ2-7; size: .
DNA: TGTGCCAGCAGCTCTCGCGCTGGGGGAGGGGGCACAGATACGCAGTATTTT; CDR3: CASSSRAGGGGTDTQYF; D: TRBD2; V: TRBV7-9; J: TRBJ2-3; size: .
DNA: TGCGCCAGCAGCCAAGGTGGGCTAGCGGGGACCAGCTCCTACAATGAGCAGTTCTTC; CDR3: CASSQGGLAGTSSYNEQFF; D: TRBD2; V: TRBV4-1; J: TRBJ2-1; size: .
DNA: TGCAGTGCTAGCGGTAACTACGAGCAGTACTTC; CDR3: CSASGNYEQYF; D: .; V: TRBV20-1; J: TRBJ2-7; size: .
DNA: TGTGCCAGCAGCTCAGAAGGGACTCAACAAGAGACCCAGTACTTC; CDR3: CASSSEGTQQETQYF; D: .; V: TRBV7-3; J: TRBJ2-5; size: .
DNA: TGTGCTAGCAGCCCCCCGACTAGTTTATCAGAGACCCAGTACTTC; CDR3: CASSPPTSLSETQYF; D: .; V: TRBV7-7; J: TRBJ2-5; size: once
DNA: TGTGCCAGCAGCTCCCCGGGCGACGGCACTGAAGCTTTCTTT; CDR3: CASSSPGDGTEAFF; D: .; V: TRBV5-4; J: TRBJ1-1; size: .